A selection of T cell receptor beta chains follows, all from one sample in a study of blood T cell repertoires in COVID-19. TCRdb keeps only in-frame clones here, not all; method: immunoSEQ multiplex PCR. The sample gives roughly 100,000 clones, 65% to 90% of which show up once; 4% to 5% is in the top ten. The specimen sequenced was peripheral blood. All receptors derive from a man in his fifties or sixties with acute or convalescent COVID-19. Each CDR3 is given with its conserved first and last residue. The D gene is left open where the match is weak. Clone size, where shown, is once, few, many, or a class for clones that have expanded.

D: NA; size: NA; V: TRBV25-1; J: TRBJ2-1; CDR3: CATSWHEQFF; DNA: TGTGCCACGTCGTGGCATGAGCAGTTCTTC
D: TRBD2; size: NA; V: TRBV9; J: TRBJ2-5; CDR3: CASSAEGTSGSETQYF; DNA: TGTGCCAGCAGCGCCGAAGGGACTAGCGGCTCAGAGACCCAGTACTTC
D: NA; size: NA; V: TRBV5-8; J: TRBJ2-1; CDR3: CASTRVYNEQFF; DNA: TGTGCCAGCACACGGGTGTACAATGAGCAGTTCTTC
D: TRBD2; size: NA; V: TRBV7-3; J: TRBJ2-1; CDR3: CASSLSWRGEQFF; DNA: TGTGCCAGCAGCTTAAGCTGGCGGGGGGAGCAGTTCTTC
D: NA; size: NA; V: TRBV7-8; J: TRBJ1-4; CDR3: CASSLAGGTNEKLFF; DNA: TGTGCCAGCAGCTTAGCAGGGGGAACTAATGAAAAACTGTTTTTT
D: NA; size: NA; V: TRBV28; J: TRBJ2-7; CDR3: CASSEKETEQYF; DNA: TGTGCCAGCAGTGAGAAGGAGACCGAGCAGTACTTC
D: NA; size: NA; V: TRBV28; J: TRBJ2-2; CDR3: CASSLPSAGELFF; DNA: TGTGCCAGCAGTTTACCTAGCGCCGGGGAGCTGTTTTTT
D: NA; size: NA; V: TRBV30; J: TRBJ1-1; CDR3: CAWRYTGTEAFF; DNA: TGTGCCTGGAGGTACACGGGCACTGAAGCTTTCTTT
D: NA; size: NA; V: TRBV9; J: TRBJ2-7; CDR3: CASSPSPGRNYEQYF; DNA: TGTGCCAGCAGTCCTTCCCCGGGGAGGAACTACGAGCAGTACTTC
D: NA; size: NA; V: TRBV4-2; J: TRBJ1-5; CDR3: CASSQVNQPQHF; DNA: TGTGCCAGCAGCCAAGTAAATCAGCCCCAGCATTTT
D: NA; size: NA; V: TRBV6-5; J: TRBJ2-1; CDR3: CASAHLEGTEQFF; DNA: TGTGCCAGCGCCCACCTCGAGGGAACTGAGCAGTTCTTC
D: TRBD1; size: NA; V: TRBV7-3; J: TRBJ1-2; CDR3: CASSSDRDSYGYTF; DNA: TGTGCCAGCAGTTCCGACAGGGACAGCTATGGCTACACCTTC
D: TRBD2; size: NA; V: TRBV4-1; J: TRBJ2-4; CDR3: CASSQETTSGDPDF; DNA: TGCGCCAGCAGCCAAGAGACGACTAGCGGGGATCCGGACTTC
D: TRBD2; size: NA; V: TRBV10-3; J: TRBJ2-1; CDR3: CAISEKTGGPHEQFF; DNA: TGTGCCATCAGTGAGAAGACGGGAGGGCCCCATGAGCAGTTCTTC
D: NA; size: once; V: TRBV4-2; J: TRBJ1-1; CDR3: CASSPQGKSAEAFF; DNA: TGTGCCAGCAGCCCACAGGGAAAGAGCGCTGAAGCTTTCTTT
D: NA; size: few; V: TRBV6-5; J: TRBJ1-3; CDR3: CASSTHNKYGNTIYF; DNA: TGTGCCAGCAGTACACACAATAAATATGGAAACACCATATATTTT
D: NA; size: once; V: TRBV12-3/TRBV12-4; J: TRBJ2-2; CDR3: CASSLSGRDELFF; DNA: TGTGCCAGCAGTTTATCGGGGCGGGACGAGCTGTTTTTT
D: NA; size: NA; V: TRBV5-6; J: TRBJ1-1; CDR3: CASSLGRAMNTEAFF; DNA: TGTGCCAGCAGCTTGGGCAGGGCGATGAACACTGAAGCTTTCTTT
D: NA; size: NA; V: TRBV13; J: TRBJ2-1; CDR3: CASSGEAGYDEQFF; DNA: TGTGCCAGCAGTGGGGAAGCGGGCTATGATGAGCAGTTCTTC
D: TRBD1; size: NA; V: TRBV6-5; J: TRBJ2-1; CDR3: CASRETGLNEQFF; DNA: TGTGCCAGCAGAGAGACAGGGCTTAATGAGCAGTTCTTC
D: TRBD2; size: NA; V: TRBV7-2; J: TRBJ2-2; CDR3: CASSVNSGSNTGELFF; DNA: TGTGCCAGCAGCGTCAATAGCGGGAGCAACACCGGGGAGCTGTTTTTT
D: TRBD1; size: NA; V: TRBV27; J: TRBJ1-1; CDR3: CASRGQGVSEAFF; DNA: TGTGCCAGCCGGGGACAGGGAGTATCTGAAGCTTTCTTT
D: NA; size: NA; V: TRBV5-1; J: TRBJ2-2; CDR3: CASSLGGTGPTGELFF; DNA: TGCGCCAGCAGCTTGGGGGGTACAGGGCCAACCGGGGAGCTGTTTTTT
D: TRBD2; size: NA; V: TRBV28; J: TRBJ2-7; CDR3: CASSLDLAGAYEQYF; DNA: TGTGCCAGCAGTTTAGACCTAGCGGGAGCTTACGAGCAGTACTTC
D: TRBD1; size: NA; V: TRBV18; J: TRBJ1-5; CDR3: CASSPTGTGIQPQHF; DNA: TGTGCCAGCTCACCCACCGGGACAGGGATTCAGCCCCAGCATTTT
D: NA; size: NA; V: TRBV5-5; J: TRBJ2-5; CDR3: CASSLGHTKETQYF; DNA: TGTGCCAGCAGCCTGGGACACACCAAGGAGACCCAGTACTTC
D: NA; size: NA; V: TRBV10-3; J: TRBJ1-2; CDR3: CAITESRGHINYGYTF; DNA: TGTGCCATAACGGAGTCGAGGGGACACATTAACTATGGCTACACCTTC
D: TRBD2; size: NA; V: TRBV3-1/TRBV3-2; J: TRBJ2-2; CDR3: CASSPGLAAFTGELFF; DNA: TGTGCCAGCAGTCCTGGACTAGCGGCTTTTACCGGGGAGCTGTTTTTT
D: NA; size: NA; V: TRBV5-1; J: TRBJ2-1; CDR3: CASSLEAGGAEDEQFF; DNA: TGCGCCAGCAGCTTGGAAGCTGGGGGGGCTGAGGATGAGCAGTTCTTC
D: TRBD1; size: NA; V: TRBV14; J: TRBJ2-5; CDR3: CASSQARTGRETQYF; DNA: TGTGCCAGCAGCCAGGCACGGACAGGGAGAGAGACCCAGTACTTC
D: TRBD1; size: once; V: TRBV18; J: TRBJ1-1; CDR3: CASSPGTDQSGEAFF; DNA: TGTGCCAGCTCACCTGGGACAGATCAGTCGGGGGAAGCTTTCTTT
D: TRBD1; size: NA; V: TRBV5-6; J: TRBJ2-5; CDR3: CASSASETGSETQYF; DNA: TGTGCCAGCAGCGCCTCCGAGACAGGGTCGGAGACCCAGTACTTC
D: TRBD1; size: NA; V: TRBV6-6; J: TRBJ1-1; CDR3: CASSYSDRGNTEAFF; DNA: TGTGCCAGCAGTTACTCCGACAGGGGGAACACTGAAGCTTTCTTT
D: NA; size: NA; V: TRBV3-1/TRBV3-2; J: TRBJ1-5; CDR3: CASSPRGEGQPQHF; DNA: TGTGCCAGCAGCCCCCGGGGGGAGGGTCAGCCCCAGCATTTT
D: TRBD1; size: NA; V: TRBV12-3/TRBV12-4; J: TRBJ1-2; CDR3: CASRGTGYYGYTF; DNA: TGTGCCAGCAGGGGGACAGGCTACTATGGCTACACCTTC
D: NA; size: NA; V: TRBV13; J: TRBJ1-4; CDR3: CASSLGGVGEKLFF; DNA: TGTGCCAGCAGCCTGGGCGGGGTCGGGGAAAAACTGTTTTTT
D: NA; size: once; V: TRBV5-1; J: TRBJ2-3; CDR3: CASSPIVREDTQYF; DNA: TGCGCCAGCAGCCCTATTGTCCGGGAAGATACGCAGTATTTT
D: TRBD2; size: NA; V: TRBV4-1; J: TRBJ2-5; CDR3: CASSPLGLAGQETQYF; DNA: TGCGCCAGCAGCCCCCTGGGACTAGCGGGCCAAGAGACCCAGTACTTC
D: TRBD1; size: once; V: TRBV7-6; J: TRBJ2-7; CDR3: CASSTRQGPYEQYF; DNA: TGTGCCAGCAGCACCCGACAGGGACCCTACGAGCAGTACTTC
D: TRBD2; size: NA; V: TRBV3-1/TRBV3-2; J: TRBJ2-7; CDR3: CASSPAASGSHEQYF; DNA: TGTGCCAGCAGCCCCGCGGCCAGCGGGAGCCACGAGCAGTACTTC
D: NA; size: NA; V: TRBV14; J: TRBJ2-3; CDR3: CASSQVIYDTQYF; DNA: TGTGCCAGCAGCCAAGTAATCTATGATACGCAGTATTTT
D: NA; size: once; V: TRBV3-1/TRBV3-2; J: TRBJ1-1; CDR3: CASSLMLQGQTEAFF; DNA: TGTGCCAGCAGTCTGATGTTGCAGGGGCAGACTGAAGCTTTCTTT
D: TRBD2; size: NA; V: TRBV6-1; J: TRBJ2-5; CDR3: CASREHSGGGKETQYF; DNA: TGTGCCAGCAGAGAACATAGCGGGGGCGGAAAGGAGACCCAGTACTTC
D: TRBD1; size: few; V: TRBV29-1; J: TRBJ1-4; CDR3: CSVSDREGWTNEKLFF; DNA: TGCAGCGTGTCGGACAGGGAGGGGTGGACTAATGAAAAACTGTTTTTT
D: NA; size: NA; V: TRBV27; J: TRBJ1-5; CDR3: CASNTGGFNQPQHF; DNA: TGTGCCAGCAATACGGGGGGCTTCAATCAGCCCCAGCATTTT
D: NA; size: NA; V: TRBV2; J: TRBJ2-2; CDR3: CASSVRGRHAGELFF; DNA: TGTGCCAGCAGCGTACGGGGTCGGCACGCCGGGGAGCTGTTTTTT
D: TRBD2; size: NA; V: TRBV5-1; J: TRBJ2-4; CDR3: CASSEGLAGGMDIQYF; DNA: TGCGCCAGCAGCGAGGGACTAGCGGGAGGTATGGACATTCAGTACTTC
D: TRBD1; size: NA; V: TRBV7-2; J: TRBJ2-6; CDR3: CASSSGTGGYSGANVLTF; DNA: TGTGCCAGCAGCTCCGGGACAGGGGGCTACTCTGGGGCCAACGTCCTGACTTTC
D: TRBD1; size: NA; V: TRBV6-5; J: TRBJ1-2; CDR3: CASWGDRGALVGYTF; DNA: TGTGCCAGCTGGGGGGACAGGGGCGCCTTGGTGGGCTACACCTTC
D: NA; size: NA; V: TRBV9; J: TRBJ1-5; CDR3: CASSDQSGQPQHF; DNA: TGTGCCAGCAGCGACCAATCCGGGCAGCCCCAGCATTTT
D: TRBD1; size: NA; V: TRBV27; J: TRBJ2-6; CDR3: CASRDSGAGANVLTF; DNA: TGTGCCAGCCGGGACAGCGGTGCTGGGGCCAACGTCCTGACTTTC
D: NA; size: NA; V: TRBV14; J: TRBJ2-2; CDR3: CASSQVGRGNTGELFF; DNA: TGTGCCAGCAGCCAGGTCGGCAGGGGTAACACCGGGGAGCTGTTTTTT
D: TRBD2; size: NA; V: TRBV9; J: TRBJ2-1; CDR3: CASSVGTSGSNEQFF; DNA: TGTGCCAGCAGCGTAGGCACTAGCGGGAGCAATGAGCAGTTCTTC
D: NA; size: NA; V: TRBV28; J: TRBJ2-6; CDR3: CASRPGTFSSGANVLTF; DNA: TGTGCCAGCAGGCCAGGTACCTTCTCCTCTGGGGCCAACGTCCTGACTTTC
D: TRBD1; size: NA; V: TRBV30; J: TRBJ1-5; CDR3: CAWSSGGGQPQHF; DNA: TGTGCCTGGAGTTCTGGAGGGGGCCAGCCCCAGCATTTT
D: TRBD2; size: NA; V: TRBV2; J: TRBJ2-2; CDR3: CASSEGLAGPTGELFF; DNA: TGTGCCAGCAGCGAGGGACTAGCGGGGCCCACCGGGGAGCTGTTTTTT
D: NA; size: NA; V: TRBV6-5; J: TRBJ1-1; CDR3: CASSLLGVATEAFF; DNA: TGTGCCAGCAGTCTCCTAGGGGTCGCCACTGAAGCTTTCTTT
D: NA; size: NA; V: TRBV30; J: TRBJ1-3; CDR3: CAWSGGRGNFQSSGNTIYF; DNA: TGTGCCTGGAGTGGAGGCAGGGGAAATTTCCAGAGCTCTGGAAACACCATATATTTT
D: TRBD1; size: NA; V: TRBV7-9; J: TRBJ2-3; CDR3: CASSLGQGTDTQYF; DNA: TGTGCCAGCAGCTTAGGACAGGGAACAGATACGCAGTATTTT